The next 18 T cell receptor beta chains were all read from a single sample in a study of blood T cell repertoires in COVID-19. Sequencing was performed with immunoSEQ multiplex PCR; in TCRdb, only in-frame clones are kept and a portion is missing. Altogether fewer than 350,000 clones are present, 70% to 90% being singletons, with the ten largest covering approximately 2%. The sequencing input was PBMCs or T cells enriched from blood (not recorded which). Receptors originate from a woman between 55 and 75 years old in a cohort exposed to, infected with or recovered from COVID-19 (not recorded which).

The gene calls are TRBV2 and TRBJ1-5; 8 positions match TRBD1. With V trimmed by 3 bases and J by 6 bases, 7 bases remained unmatched. Germline-derived CDR1 and CDR2 are SNHLY and FYNNEI. The CDR3 is 15 residues long. For the CDR3, the DNA is TGTGCCAGCAGTGACCTCGCGACAGGGGTTCAGCCCCAGCATTTT. Translated, it gives CASSDLATGVQPQHF.

The chain recombines TRBV6-6 with TRBJ2-2, with 11 bases that match TRBD1. V dropped 6 bases and J dropped 0; count of bases not matched to a gene: 0. The CDR3 consists of 15 residues. The germline V gene encodes CDR1 MNHNY and CDR2 SVGAGI (reference sequence). The CDR3 loop is CASRGQGANTGELFF. CDR3 in DNA: TGTGCCAGCAGGGGACAGGGGGCGAACACCGGGGAGCTGTTTTTT.

This clone was seen only a few times. The rearrangement joins TRBV11-2 to TRBJ2-1; 10 bases line up with TRBD2. The CDR3 consists of 15 residues. Trimming took 2 bases from V and 3 from J; bases not matched to a gene: 1. Germline values: CDR1 SGHAT, CDR2 FQNNGV. CDR3 DNA sequence: TGTGCCAGCAGCTTACCTAGCGGGGGCTACAATGAGCAGTTCTTC. Translating it yields CASSLPSGGYNEQFF.

This chain links TRBV2 with TRBJ2-1, with D possibly matching TRBD2 (5 bases). Germline V gene data show CDR1 as SNHLY and CDR2 as FYNNEI. V was cut by 4 bases and J by 8 bases, with 18 bases left in between. CDR3 length: 15 residues. For the CDR3, the DNA is TGTGCCAGCAGTGTCGCGGGTTTAGATGTAGATGAGCAGTTCTTC. Its protein is CASSVAGLDVDEQFF. The full variable domain, with the rest looked up from reference TRBV2 and TRBJ2-1, is EPEVTQTPSHQVTQMGQEVILRCVPISNHLYFYWYRQILGQKVEFLVSFYNNEISEKSEIFDDQFSVERPDGSNFTLKIRSTKLEDSAMYFCASSVAGLDVDEQFFGPGTRLTVL.

The chain has TRBV9 and TRBJ2-5; 7 nucleotides match TRBD1. V dropped 4 bases and J dropped 5; count of bases not matched to a gene: 8. CDR1 and CDR2 from the germline V gene are SGDLS and YYNGEE. This CDR3 region has 14 residues. The CDR3 protein is CASSTSDRAETQYF. The CDR3 coding sequence is TGTGCCAGCAGCACATCCGACAGGGCGGAGACCCAGTACTTC. The full variable domain, rest sourced from reference TRBV9 and TRBJ2-5, is DSGVTQTPKHLITATGQRVTLRCSPRSGDLSVYWYQQSLDQGLQFLIQYYNGEERAKGNILERFSAQQFPDLHSELNLSSLELGDSALYFCASSTSDRAETQYFGPGTRLLVL.

The rearrangement uses TRBV28 and TRBJ1-1; D not certain. Trimming removed 6 bases at V and 1 base at J, with 12 bases between. Germline-derived CDR1 and CDR2 are MDHEN and SYDVKM. The CDR3 has 14 residues. DNA for the CDR3: TGTGCCAGCAGCGATGACTCACAGAACACTGAAGCTTTCTTT. Translated: CASSDDSQNTEAFF.

This clone occurred a few times. The genes are TRBV7-2 and TRBJ1-2; D ambiguous. CDR3 size: 13 residues. The germline V gene encodes CDR1 SGHTA and CDR2 FQGNSA. V lost 5 bases and J lost 1, with 8 bases in between. For the CDR3, the DNA is TGTGCCAGCAGCAGGAGAAGTAACTATGGCTACACCTTC. Translated: CASSRRSNYGYTF.

The chain has TRBV9 and TRBJ2-1, with D tentatively TRBD2 (6 bases). The V and J ends lost 1 base and 5 bases respectively, with 10 bases between them. From germline, CDR1 is SGDLS and CDR2 YYNGEE. The CDR3 consists of 14 residues. CDR3 sequence (DNA): TGTGCCAGCAGCGTATCGGGAGATAACAATGAGCAGTTCTTC. Amino acid sequence: CASSVSGDNNEQFF.

The genes are TRBV4-2 and TRBJ2-2, with 12 bases matching TRBD2. The V segment lost 4 bases and the J segment 5 bases; nucleotides outside the gene matches: 8. In germline, CDR1 is LGHNA, CDR2 YNFKEQ. The CDR3 length is 17 residues. The CDR3 loop reads CASSPISSGRGTGELFF. The CDR3 nucleotides are TGTGCCAGCAGCCCGATATCTAGCGGGAGGGGGACCGGGGAGCTGTTTTTT.

V usage is TRBV28 and J usage is TRBJ2-5, with 7 positions matching TRBD1. The CDR3 extends over 15 amino acids. Trimming cost V 5 bases and J 1 base; bases outside gene matches: 7. Per the germline V gene, CDR1 is MDHEN and CDR2 is SYDVKM. The CDR3 sequence is CASSRGQRLQETQYF. The DNA for the CDR3 is TGTGCCAGCAGTAGGGGACAGCGTCTCCAAGAGACCCAGTACTTC. The whole variable domain, remainder taken from reference TRBV28 and TRBJ2-5, is DVKVTQSSRYLVKRTGEKVFLECVQDMDHENMFWYRQDPGLGLRLIYFSYDVKMKEKGDIPEGYSVSREKKERFSLILESASTNQTSMYLCASSRGQRLQETQYFGPGTRLLVL.

This clone was counted a single time. The chain carries TRBV5-4 and TRBJ1-2, with 9 bases aligning to TRBD1. Trimming at V came to 0 bases and at J to 4 bases, leaving 7 bases not matched to a gene. Germline lookup yields CDR1 SGHNT and CDR2 YYREEE (reference sequence). The length of the CDR3 is 16 residues. This chain's CDR3 is CASSLAGTGGFYGYTF. The DNA of the CDR3 is TGTGCCAGCAGCTTGGCGGGAACAGGGGGCTTCTATGGCTACACCTTC.

The chain couples TRBV19 to TRBJ1-5, with 7 bases that match TRBD1. The CDR3 extends over 17 amino acids. Trimming removed 0 bases from V and 0 bases from J; junction bases left unmatched: 5. The V gene's germline CDR1 is LNHDA and CDR2 SQIVND (reference sequence). The CDR3 DNA reads as TGTGCCAGTAGTATAGAGGGGACAGCTAATAGCAATCAGCCCCAGCATTTT. Amino acids: CASSIEGTANSNQPQHF.

This chain joins TRBV6-5 and TRBJ2-7; 7 nucleotides align to TRBD1. The CDR3 is 13 residues long. Unmatched junction bases numbered 4, after V lost 6 bases and J lost 2 bases. Germline V gives CDR1 MNHEY, CDR2 SVGAGI. CDR3 DNA: TGTGCCAGCAGGATTACAGGGGCCTACGAGCAGTACTTC. Protein: CASRITGAYEQYF.

The chain couples TRBV28 to TRBJ2-2; 8 bases are shared with TRBD2. This CDR3 is built from 17 residues. Germline CDR1 MDHEN, CDR2 SYDVKM. With V trimmed by 5 bases and J by 0 bases, 8 bases remained unmatched. Here the CDR3 DNA reads TGTGCCAGCAGTCTTAGCGGGAAGGGGGCGAACACCGGGGAGCTGTTTTTT. It codes for CASSLSGKGANTGELFF.

The gene calls are TRBV7-9 and TRBJ1-6; 7 bases are shared with TRBD1. The CDR3 has 16 amino acids. Germline V lookup: CDR1 SEHNR, CDR2 FQNEAQ (reference sequence). V trimming: 1 base; J trimming: 10 bases; junction bases outside the gene matches: 10. For the CDR3, the DNA is TGTGCCAGCAGCTTAGACGGGACAGTAGGCCTCTCACCCCTCCACTTT. Amino acid sequence: CASSLDGTVGLSPLHF.

This CDR3 is CASSSASGGSYEQYF. The CDR3, as DNA: TGTGCCAGCAGCTCCGCTAGCGGGGGATCCTACGAGCAGTACTTC. The chain is built from TRBV7-3 and TRBJ2-7; 10 bases are shared with TRBD2. The CDR3 is 15 amino acids. The V gene end was trimmed by 4 bases and the J gene end by 1 base; junction bases not matched to a gene: 4. Germline assignment: CDR1 SGHTA and CDR2 FQGTGA.

CDR3 in amino acids: CASKGSFSYEQYF. The CDR3 coding sequence is TGTGCCAGTAAGGGGTCCTTCTCCTACGAGCAGTACTTC. V usage is TRBV6-5 and J usage is TRBJ2-7, with D possibly being TRBD1 (5 bases). V dropped 9 bases and J dropped 0 bases, with 12 bases sitting between them. This CDR3 is built from 13 residues. Germline CDR1 is MNHEY and CDR2 is SVGAGI.

The genes are TRBV28 and TRBJ2-1; 13 nucleotides align to TRBD2. The CDR3 has 19 amino acids. Trimming cost V 2 bases and J 7 bases; bases outside gene matches: 14. Germline V gene lookup returns CDR1 MDHEN and CDR2 SYDVKM. DNA for the CDR3: TGTGCCAGCAGTTTACCGGGACTAGCGGGAAAGGGGGACCGGAATGAGCAGTTCTTC. Translated, it gives CASSLPGLAGKGDRNEQFF.